This T cell receptor (beta chain) was profiled in a study of blood T cell repertoires in COVID-19 (TCRdb year 2020). With regard to the full study: Samples covering the acute and convalescent phases of COVID-19 were provided by collaborators in the United States, Italy and Spain. The repertoires were released in a freely available public database intended as a resource for research on the immune response to SARS-CoV-2. Where available, HLA class I and class II types were taken from metadata supplied by the sample provider and were not determined by assay-based typing. Subjects who had been exposed to COVID-19, were actively infected with it, or had recovered from it provided the deeply sampled blood TCRbeta repertoires that made up the dataset. Nearly every sample came with metadata listing a de-identified subject ID, COVID-19 status, age in years and sex. The material from the prospective study consisted of cDNA or gDNA derived from T cells, B-cell-depleted T cells, or PBMCs. Samples came from the ongoing ImmuneRACE study (first 160 participants) plus 1,254 subjects from 6 global collaborators. The study at large found these results: Clinical and demographic metadata were provided uncurated, with the amount varying by source and participant.

Each collaborating institution followed its own protocols to collect whole blood in K2EDTA tubes. For TCRbeta analysis, collaborators shipped samples in one of three forms: frozen whole blood, isolated PBMCs, or DNA extracted from either of those sample types. TCRbeta CDR3 regions were amplified from genomic DNA using the immunoSEQ Assay, a bias-controlled multiplex PCR. The original methods were these. Within the assay, amplification of reference gene primers was used to estimate how many nucleated cells each sample contained. To quantify the absolute abundance of each unique TCRbeta CDR3 rearrangement, sequence reads were collapsed and filtered. For each sample, productive Simpson clonality was calculated as the square root of Simpson's diversity index over productive rearrangements. This immuneACCESS table, as held by TCRdb, lists in-frame sequences with V and J called but not all clones. Of the missing ones, under half trace to an unresolved V gene in checked studies; the others have no known cause. That table is the source of V, J and clone size, and D and trimming were worked out from the DNA. The sample includes tens of thousands of clones, with about nine tenths observed a single time. The ten largest clones capture 9.5% to 13% of the sample.

Comment on this clone: Its cognate antigen has yet to be identified. Nothing much larger sits one base from this clone, and base qualities are not available.

V lost 6 bases and J lost 5 bases, and the count of bases not matched to a germline gene is 7. Including cysteine and phenylalanine, the CDR3 has 13 amino acids. The entry retains the CDR3 DNA only, 39 bases that are in frame from base 1. Looking up the germline V gene yields CDR1 SQVTM and CDR2 ANQGSEA. The TCR was taken from a human donor with acute or convalescent COVID-19. The donor label of this sample is uncertain. This receptor chain uses TRBV29-1 and TRBJ1-1, with 9 middle bases fitting TRBD1. The sample was peripheral blood. The encoded CDR3 is CSVRPGQGTEAFF. The sequenced DNA is TGCAGCGTACGCCCGGGACAGGGAACTGAAGCTTTCTTT.